This record concerns one TCR beta chain sequence. This record belongs to a study of blood T cell repertoires in COVID-19. Looking at the study overall: The United States, Italy and Spain were the sources of the acute and convalescent COVID-19 samples. From T cells, B-cell-depleted T cells, or PBMCs came the material, which was cDNA or gDNA.

Source study methods: Amplification with reference gene primers provided the estimates of nucleated cell counts. TCRdb's copy holds only in-frame clones and misses some; the assay was immunoSEQ multiplex PCR. V, J and clone size are taken as reported in that table, and D and trimming were inferred from the DNA itself. The sample records some 130,000 clones, roughly nine tenths being singletons. Germline V gives CDR1 LNHNV, CDR2 YYDKDF (reference sequence). CDR3 length equals 17 residues. With 1 base clipped from V and 2 bases from J, the junction kept 10 bases outside the gene matches. This receptor was identified in a man between 45 and 60 years old with active COVID-19. Sequences were obtained from peripheral blood. The V call is TRBV15, the J call TRBJ2-5; TRBD1 matches at 7 bases. CDR3 in amino acids: CATSRARTGVSQETQYF. CDR3 sequence (DNA): TGTGCCACCAGCAGAGCCCGAACAGGGGTCAGTCAAGAGACCCAGTACTTC.